This is a list of T cell receptor beta chains from one sample in a study of T cell responses to AZD1222 COVID-19 vaccine. Produced via immunoSEQ multiplex PCR; TCRdb's table is partial and in-frame only. The sample lists 90,000 to 150,000 clones; 80% to 90% were seen once. Here the sequenced sample was peripheral blood, taken on day 0 of AZD1222 vaccination. The receptors here all came from an adult in good health. Both conserved end residues are part of each CDR3. D genes are given only for firm matches. Size tells how often a clone was seen (once, few, many) or the class of an expanded clone, and some rows leave it out.

D	size	V	J	DNA	CDR3
TRBD1	once	TRBV5-4	TRBJ1-2	TGTGCCAGCAGCTTGGCACAGGGGATGAACTATGGCTACACCTTC	CASSLAQGMNYGYTF
TRBD2	.	TRBV19	TRBJ2-7	TGTGCCAGTAGCCCGGGACTAGCGGGACCCAGCTCCTACGAGCAGTACTTC	CASSPGLAGPSSYEQYF
.	.	TRBV5-1	TRBJ1-1	TGCGCCAGCAGCTTGGTCGGGGGCCCGAACACTGAAGCTTTCTTT	CASSLVGGPNTEAFF
.	.	TRBV10-3	TRBJ1-6	TGTGCCATCAGTGAGTCGCAGGGGCAGCTTGGTTCACCCCTCCACTTT	CAISESQGQLGSPLHF
.	.	TRBV2	TRBJ1-5	TGTGCCAGCAGTGCGGGAAGGACCGATAGCAATCAGCCCCAGCATTTT	CASSAGRTDSNQPQHF
TRBD2	once	TRBV19	TRBJ2-5	TGTGCCAGTAGCCCTAGGACTAGCCACCAAGAGACCCAGTACTTC	CASSPRTSHQETQYF
.	.	TRBV28	TRBJ2-3	TGTGCCAGCAGTTTGGTGGGAGCGTCAGATACGCAGTATTTT	CASSLVGASDTQYF
.	.	TRBV2	TRBJ1-2	TGTGCCAGCGGGAAACTTAGAGACTATGGCTACACCTTC	CASGKLRDYGYTF
TRBD2	.	TRBV12-5	TRBJ2-1	TGTGCTAGTGGTTTCCTCCCGGGACTAGCGGGAGCTGGGGGAAAAAATGAGCAGTTCTTC	CASGFLPGLAGAGGKNEQFF
.	.	TRBV18	TRBJ2-1	TGTGCCAGCTCACCCCAGGCAGGGGACAATGAGCAGTTCTTC	CASSPQAGDNEQFF
TRBD1	.	TRBV30	TRBJ1-6	TGTGCCTGGAGTGCCGACAGGGCCAATTCACCCCTCCACTTT	CAWSADRANSPLHF
TRBD1	.	TRBV7-3	TRBJ1-5	TGTGCCAGCAGCTTAGACAGGGGTCAGCCCCAGCATTTT	CASSLDRGQPQHF
TRBD2	.	TRBV2	TRBJ2-7	TGTGCCAGCAGTGAGAGTGGCGGGAGGGCCGGTCGGGAGCAGTACTTC	CASSESGGRAGREQYF
TRBD1	.	TRBV6-1	TRBJ2-1	TGTGCCAGCAGTGAAGACCCACAGGGGCGGTCCTACAATGAGCAGTTCTTC	CASSEDPQGRSYNEQFF
.	.	TRBV9	TRBJ2-6	TGTGCCAGCAGCCCCCACCCCCCGACAGGACCCGTCCTGACTTTC	CASSPHPPTGPVLTF
.	.	TRBV7-9	TRBJ2-1	TGTGCCAGCAGCCTCCTGGGGGGCGCAGCCTACAATGAGCAGTTCTTC	CASSLLGGAAYNEQFF
.	once	TRBV19	TRBJ1-1	TGTGCCAGTAGCCTCACTCAGGGACCTGAAGCTTTCTTT	CASSLTQGPEAFF
TRBD1	few	TRBV20-1	TRBJ2-2	TGCAGTGCTAGTAGGCAGGGGGTTGCCGGCGGGGAGCTGTTTTTT	CSASRQGVAGGELFF
TRBD1	few	TRBV2	TRBJ1-1	TGTGCCAGCAGTGAGTTGGGCTGGGGGACAGGACTCAACACTGAAGCTTTCTTT	CASSELGWGTGLNTEAFF
TRBD2	.	TRBV5-1	TRBJ2-1	TGCGCCAGCAGCTTGGGGCTAGCGGGAGAGCAGTTCTTC	CASSLGLAGEQFF
.	.	TRBV5-4	TRBJ2-1	TGTGCCAGCAGCTTGAACCCGGGTCCCGACAATGAGCAGTTCTTC	CASSLNPGPDNEQFF
.	few	TRBV9	TRBJ2-3	TGTGCCAGCAGCGTAGACGTGGGGGGCACAGATACGCAGTATTTT	CASSVDVGGTDTQYF
.	.	TRBV19	TRBJ2-3	TGTGCCAGTAGTATGGTCTCTTACACAGATACGCAGTATTTT	CASSMVSYTDTQYF
.	few	TRBV19	TRBJ1-2	TGTGCCAGTAGTATAGGGAAAGGTGACTATGGCTACACCTTC	CASSIGKGDYGYTF
TRBD2	.	TRBV14	TRBJ2-1	TGTGCCAGCAGCCAAGAGCGGCTAGCGGGCGGGAATGAGCAGTTCTTC	CASSQERLAGGNEQFF
TRBD1	.	TRBV19	TRBJ1-2	TGTGCCAGTAGTATATTCGGACAGGGGCTCTATGGCTACACCTTC	CASSIFGQGLYGYTF
.	.	TRBV28	TRBJ2-3	TGTGCCAGCAGTTTACCGGGCCGCACAGATACGCAGTATTTT	CASSLPGRTDTQYF
.	once	TRBV7-6	TRBJ2-2	TGTGCCAGCAGCTTAAATTTGGGCACCGGGGAGCTGTTTTTT	CASSLNLGTGELFF
.	.	TRBV3-1/TRBV3-2	TRBJ1-3	TGTGCCAGCAGCCAAGCCGGACCAAACCCAAACACCATATATTTT	CASSQAGPNPNTIYF
TRBD1	once	TRBV6-5	TRBJ2-1	TGTGCCAGCACGTTACAGGGGGTGGGGTACAATGAGCAGTTCTTC	CASTLQGVGYNEQFF
.	once	TRBV10-2	TRBJ1-1	TGCGCCAGCAGAATCAGCAGAGGTGGGAACACTGAAGCTTTCTTT	CASRISRGGNTEAFF
TRBD1	.	TRBV24-1	TRBJ2-1	TGTGCCACCAGTGACGTCCGGGACAGTCCCTACAATGAGCAGTTCTTC	CATSDVRDSPYNEQFF